The sequence of this T cell receptor beta chain was determined in a study of blood T cell repertoires in COVID-19. Overall study: The United States, Italy and Spain were the sources of the acute and convalescent COVID-19 samples. The cDNA or gDNA used as material had been derived from T cells, B-cell-depleted T cells, or PBMCs.

How the authors handled the data: Estimates of nucleated cell counts were drawn from the amplification of reference gene primers. Assay used: immunoSEQ multiplex PCR; TCRdb lists only in-frame clones, some missing. From that table come the V and J calls and clone size; the DNA was used to work out D and trimming. Of approximately 190,000 clones in the sample, 84% were seen once. The CDR3 sequence is 14 residues long. Germline-derived CDR1 and CDR2 are SEHNR and FQNEAQ (reference sequence). The V and J ends lost 7 bases and 0 bases respectively, with 10 bases between them. The receptor was derived from a woman in her sixties or seventies with active or convalescent COVID-19. This chain uses TRBV7-9 with TRBJ1-5; no clear D gene. The specimen was peripheral blood. The CDR3 coding sequence is TGTGCCAGCACCCCGTCGGGTAGCAATCAGCCCCAGCATTTT. This sequence encodes CASTPSGSNQPQHF.